Below, 21 T cell receptor beta chains from the same sample are listed, as sequenced in a study of T cells in Graves' hyperthyroidism and ophthalmopathy. TCR beta CDR3 regions were amplified from RNA transcripts. During a first-round RT-PCR of the TCR CDR3, the HTBI primer set was used. TCRdb fed the multiplex PCR reads into MiXCR, producing one record per CDR3 protein. The data show 250,000 to 300,000 distinct CDR3 sequences, around 19% seen once. Sequenced material: blood. These receptors came from a man between 50 and 59 years old with Graves' ophthalmopathy.

This clonotype has ten or more counts. This chain joins TRBV28 and TRBJ2-5, with D possibly TRBD2 on 6 matching bases. The germline CDR1 and CDR2 sequences are MDHEN and SYDVKM. V was pared by 5 bases and J by 0 bases, with 13 bases between. The CDR3 is made up of 15 amino acids. Written as DNA, the CDR3 is TGTGCCAGCAGTCCCGCGGGACTCAACCAAGAGACCCAGTACTTC. Protein: CASSPAGLNQETQYF.

The rearrangement uses TRBV11-2 and TRBJ2-2; D unclear. The V gene lost 5 bases and the J gene lost 7 bases, with 5 bases spanning the gap. Germline CDR1 is SGHAT and CDR2 is FQNNGV. This CDR3 comprises 11 residues. The CDR3 DNA reads TGTGCCAGCAGCCCGTTCGGGGAGCTGTTTTTT. It specifies CASSPFGELFF.

Comment on this clonotype: Sequence at one end of the junction differs from germline and may be a read error. This chain joins TRBV20-1 and TRBJ2-2, with TRBD2 as a possible D gene (6 bases). This CDR3 contains 16 residues. CDR1 and CDR2 from the germline V gene are DFQATT and SNEGSKA (reference sequence). CDR3 region: CSARDLGGYNSGELFF. The CDR3 nucleotides read TGCAGTGCTAGAGATCTGGGAGGCTATAACAGCGGGGAGCTGTTTTTT.

This clonotype was counted many times. This sequence joins TRBV28 and TRBJ1-1; D possibly corresponds to TRBD1 (6 bases). Germline CDR1 and CDR2: MDHEN and SYDVKM. The CDR3 extends over 14 amino acids. With 2 bases removed from V and 5 bases from J, the gap between germline ends came to 12 bases. CDR3 DNA sequence: TGTGCCAGCAGTTTAGTCGGGGGGGCAACTGAAGCTTTCTTT. Translation gives CASSLVGGATEAFF. Filled out from reference TRBV28 and TRBJ1-1, the complete variable domain reads DVKVTQSSRYLVKRTGEKVFLECVQDMDHENMFWYRQDPGLGLRLIYFSYDVKMKEKGDIPEGYSVSREKKERFSLILESASTNQTSMYLCASSLVGGATEAFFGQGTRLTVV.

The sample holds a few counts of this clonotype. This may be a read error, as it is one base from a much larger clone. This chain uses TRBV28 with TRBJ2-7; TRBD1 matches at 11 bases. V lost 6 bases to trimming and J lost 3 bases; unmatched junction nucleotides: 7. Germline CDR1 reads MDHEN; CDR2 reads SYDVKM. This CDR3 is built from 15 residues. CDR3 loop: CASSRAGTGGYEQYF. The CDR3 nucleotides are TGTGCCAGCAGCCGAGCCGGGACAGGGGGCTACGAGCAGTACTTC.

This clonotype was counted at least ten times. The chain recombines TRBV20-1 with TRBJ1-2; D call uncertain. V lost 0 bases to trimming and J lost 1 base, with 6 bases between them. The CDR3 contains 13 residues. Germline V CDR1 and CDR2: DFQATT, SNEGSKA (reference sequence). CDR3 sequence: CSAREWNNYGYTF. CDR3 sequence (DNA): TGCAGTGCTAGAGAATGGAATAACTATGGCTACACCTTC.

This clonotype was seen once. V gene TRBV14 combines with J gene TRBJ2-7; D gene unclear. V was trimmed by 1 base and J by 5 bases, leaving 15 bases between them. Germline loops: CDR1 SGHDN, CDR2 FVKESK. The CDR3 is 15 amino acids. In DNA form, the CDR3 reads TGTGCCAGCAGCCAAGGGCAGGCCCTTACCAACGAGCAGTACTTC. As protein: CASSQGQALTNEQYF.

This clonotype was observed a few times. The chain uses TRBV19 and TRBJ2-2; 7 bases map to TRBD1. This CDR3 comprises 15 residues. After removal of 6 bases from V and 5 bases from J, the junction contained 9 bases not matched to a gene. CDR1 is LNHDA, CDR2 SQIVND, per germline (reference sequence). The CDR3 here is CASRGTARRTGELFF. The CDR3 DNA is TGTGCCAGTAGGGGGACAGCCCGGAGGACCGGGGAGCTGTTTTTT.

This clonotype came up a few times. This chain uses TRBV20-1 with TRBJ2-7, with D hard to call. CDR1 and CDR2 from the germline V gene are DFQATT and SNEGSKA (reference sequence). Deletions cut 1 base from V and 6 bases from J, with 13 bases between. The CDR3 extends over 13 amino acids. The CDR3 nucleotides are TGCAGTGCTAGAGGGTCCGAGAGGCGCGAGCAGTACTTC. This gives the protein CSARGSERREQYF.

The CDR3 nucleotides read TGTGCCAGCAGTTTCGGCAGGGGTGGACAGCCCCAGCATTTT. Translating it yields CASSFGRGGQPQHF. The genes are TRBV28 and TRBJ1-5; D is perhaps TRBD1 (6 bases). Trimming pared 3 bases from V and 7 bases from J, leaving 13 bases between. CDR3 size: 14 residues. Germline-derived CDR1 and CDR2 are MDHEN and SYDVKM.

The table lists this clonotype with a few counts. The V gene is TRBV12-3 or TRBV12-4, the J gene TRBJ2-5, with D perhaps matching TRBD2 (5 bases). The CDR3 spans 13 residues. With 6 bases removed from V and 4 bases from J, the gap between germline ends came to 12 bases. The CDR3 DNA reads TGTGCCAGCAGCCCAAGTCGGGGAGAGACCCAGTACTTC. Protein sequence: CASSPSRGETQYF.

A few counts support this clonotype. This chain uses TRBV5-8 with TRBJ1-5; D may be TRBD1 (5 bases). CDR1 is SGHTS, CDR2 YDEGEE, per germline. The V gene lost 5 bases and the J gene lost 9 bases, with 21 bases spanning the gap. The CDR3 extends over 15 amino acids. CDR3 sequence reads: CASSRNTGRSGPQHF. CDR3 bases: TGTGCCAGCAGTCGTAACACAGGACGGAGTGGGCCCCAGCATTTT.

V is TRBV5-6 and J is TRBJ2-3, with 7 nucleotides matching TRBD2. CDR3 size: 16 residues. V shed 2 bases, J shed 3 bases, and the junction held 9 bases outside the gene matches. In germline, CDR1 is SGHDT, CDR2 YYEEEE. CDR3 DNA: TGTGCCAGCAGCTTCGGCGGGACTACTGGAACAGATACGCAGTATTTT. This encodes CASSFGGTTGTDTQYF.

This clonotype was counted ten times or more. The V gene is TRBV2, the J gene TRBJ1-1; D perhaps matches TRBD1 (5 bases). Per germline, CDR1 SNHLY and CDR2 FYNNEI. The CDR3 extends over 14 amino acids. The V gene lost 4 bases and the J gene lost 3 bases, with 12 bases spanning the gap. This chain's CDR3 is CASSGAGGDTEAFF. The DNA for the CDR3 is TGTGCCAGCAGTGGGGCAGGAGGGGACACTGAAGCTTTCTTT.

This clonotype was seen more than once but under ten times. This chain joins TRBV20-1 and TRBJ2-5; D could derive from TRBD1 or TRBD2 (5 bases each). V lost 0 bases to trimming and J lost 6 bases, with 17 bases between them. This CDR3 comprises 15 residues. Germline CDR1 reads DFQATT; CDR2 reads SNEGSKA (reference sequence). CDR3 nucleotide sequence: TGCAGTGCTAGAGAGGGGGTGGGGATTGGTCAGACCCAGTACTTC. Translated, it gives CSAREGVGIGQTQYF.

This clonotype was seen a few times. This sequence joins TRBV29-1 and TRBJ2-2; 7 bases fit TRBD1. CDR1 is SQVTM and CDR2 is ANQGSEA in the germline V gene. Trimming took 6 bases from V and 5 from J; bases not matched to a gene: 6. This CDR3 comprises 13 residues. The CDR3 DNA reads as TGCAGCGTGGAGAACAGGGGTACCGGGGAGCTGTTTTTT. Translation: CSVENRGTGELFF.

This clonotype has more than one count but fewer than ten. V usage is TRBV15 and J usage is TRBJ2-1; D is undetermined. Germline CDR1 and CDR2: LNHNV and YYDKDF (reference sequence). The CDR3 extends over 15 amino acids. Trimming removed 0 bases from V and 13 bases from J, with 19 bases in between. CDR3 region: CATSRDRGFTNRQFF. Here the CDR3 DNA reads TGTGCCACCAGCAGAGATCGAGGCTTTACGAACCGACAGTTCTTC. Based on the CDR3 plus reference TRBV15 and TRBJ2-1, the full variable domain is DAMVIQNPRYQVTQFGKPVTLSCSQTLNHNVMYWYQQKSSQAPKLLFHYYDKDFNNEADTPDNFQSRRPNTSFCFLDIRSPGLGDTAMYLCATSRDRGFTNRQFFGPGTRLTVL.

This chain joins TRBV7-9 and TRBJ2-7, with TRBD1 matching 8 bases. J gave up 7 bases and V 5 bases, and 13 bases lay outside the gene matches. The length of the CDR3 is 15 residues. Germline CDR1 SEHNR, CDR2 FQNEAQ (reference sequence). CDR3: CASSQEVRGLGEQYF. CDR3 bases: TGTGCCAGCAGCCAAGAGGTCAGGGGGCTTGGAGAGCAGTACTTC.

This clonotype appeared a few times. This chain links TRBV4-2 with TRBJ2-5; 10 nucleotides line up with TRBD2. Trimming at V came to 0 bases and at J to 2 bases, leaving 3 bases not matched to a gene. CDR3 length equals 16 residues. Germline CDR1 LGHNA, CDR2 YNFKEQ. The CDR3 here is CASSQELAGIQETQYF. For the CDR3, the DNA is TGTGCCAGCAGCCAAGAACTAGCGGGGATTCAAGAGACCCAGTACTTC.

This clonotype has a handful of counts. This rearrangement joins TRBV19 to TRBJ1-4; D remains unclear. The CDR3 consists of 11 residues. Germline CDR1 reads LNHDA; CDR2 reads SQIVND (reference sequence). Trimming removed 3 bases at V and 7 bases at J, with 3 bases between. In DNA form, the CDR3 reads TGTGCCAGTAGTATTCGTGAAAAACTGTTTTTT. Residues: CASSIREKLFF.

This chain links TRBV9 with TRBJ2-5; unclear D gene. Germline loops: CDR1 SGDLS, CDR2 YYNGEE. This CDR3 contains 12 residues. V lost 4 bases, J lost 5 bases, and 9 bases lay in between. The CDR3 protein is CASSQPRETQYF. Here the CDR3 DNA reads TGTGCCAGCAGCCAACCCCGGGAGACCCAGTACTTC.